This TCR beta chain comes out of a study of regulatory T cells in long-lasting Graves disease. HTBI primers from iRepertoire and Arm-PCR of CDR3 regions yielded the TCR beta libraries. TCRdb passed the multiplex PCR reads through MiXCR, listing each CDR3 protein once. The sample has a few hundred thousand distinct CDR3 sequences, approximately 25% seen once; the top ten hold 25% to 30%. Time point described: persistent/refractory GD, antithyroid drugs over 5 years with positive TRAb. RNA extracted from PBMCs served as the sequencing template. CDR3 length: 13 residues. Germline V gives CDR1 SQVTM, CDR2 ANQGSEA. The germline V and J ends were trimmed by 1 base and 5 bases, with 12 bases remaining between them. This clonotype was picked up many times.

This material consisted of peripheral blood mononuclear cells (PBMCs), taken when the disease was refractory, from a patient treated with antithyroid drugs. The sequence came from a woman between 40 and 50 years old with Graves disease. The gene calls are TRBV29-1 and TRBJ2-7; D remains unclear. CDR3 in DNA: TGCAGCGTTGAAGCAGGCAGATTCGACGAGCAGTACTTC. Translating it yields CSVEAGRFDEQYF.